A selection of T cell receptor beta chains follows, all from one sample in a study of cytomegalovirus exposure and HLA in healthy donors. Repertoires were generated with immunoSEQ multiplex PCR, while TCRdb's copy carries only in-frame clones and drops some. The profile shows 150,000 to 200,000 clones, about four fifths of them singletons. The sample comprised PBMCs. These receptor sequences come from a male donor in good health and CMV-seropositive. The CDR3 runs from the conserved cysteine through the conserved F or W. The D gene is left open where the match is weak. Clone size is not always given. Where it is, it says once, few, many or a class for expanded clones.

>TRBJ2-1|TRBV5-1|.|16|TRBD1
TGCGCCAGCAGAGAGAGAGGGGACAGGGCGTACAATGAGCAGTTCTTC
CASRERGDRAYNEQFF
>TRBJ1-4|TRBV9|.|16|TRBD1
TGTGCCAGCAGGGAGGACAGGGGGCGGTCGAATGAAAAACTGTTTTTT
CASREDRGRSNEKLFF
>TRBJ2-1|TRBV4-3|.|13|.
TGCGCCAGCCGGTCGGTGGGGCACAATGAGCAGTTCTTC
CASRSVGHNEQFF
>TRBJ2-3|TRBV9|few|16|TRBD1
TGTGCCAGCAGCGTAGACGGGACAGGGGAGACAGATACGCAGTATTTT
CASSVDGTGETDTQYF
>TRBJ2-3|TRBV7-3|.|15|TRBD2
TGTGCCAGCAGCCTAGGAGCCGGGGGGTGGGATACGCAGTATTTT
CASSLGAGGWDTQYF
>TRBJ1-1|TRBV11-2|.|16|.
TGTGCCAGCAGGCGAGGGGGGGAAAGGCGGAACACTGAAGCTTTCTTT
CASRRGGERRNTEAFF
>TRBJ2-1|TRBV5-1|few|15|TRBD1
TGCGCCAGCTGTACAGGGGGCGGATCCTACAATGAGCAGTTCTTC
CASCTGGGSYNEQFF
>TRBJ2-5|TRBV29-1|.|15|TRBD1
TGCAGCGTGAACCGGACAGGGGGCGGGGTGGAGACCCAGTACTTC
CSVNRTGGGVETQYF
>TRBJ1-2|TRBV7-9|.|14|.
TGTTCCAGCAGCTTGATGCAGGCCAACTATGGCTACACCTTC
CSSSLMQANYGYTF
>TRBJ2-3|TRBV18|.|15|.
TGTGCCAGCTCACCATGGAGAGACTTATCAGATACGCAGTATTTT
CASSPWRDLSDTQYF
>TRBJ2-4|TRBV28|.|12|TRBD1
TGTGCCAGCAGGCCGCAGGGGGAGAATCAGTACTTC
CASRPQGENQYF
>TRBJ2-5|TRBV2|.|12|.
TGTGCCAGCAGTGACAACCAAGAGACCCAGTACTTC
CASSDNQETQYF
>TRBJ1-3|TRBV6-1|.|13|.
TGTGCCAGCAATACAGGGTCCGGAAACACCATATATTTT
CASNTGSGNTIYF
>TRBJ1-1|TRBV4-3|.|17|TRBD1
TGCGCCAGCAGCCAAAGACTGACAGGGGATTTGGGCACTGAAGCTTTCTTT
CASSQRLTGDLGTEAFF
>TRBJ1-5|TRBV5-5|few|14|.
TGTGCCAGCAGCTTGTGGCAGGCCAATCAGCCCCAGCATTTT
CASSLWQANQPQHF
>TRBJ2-7|TRBV7-9|.|15|TRBD1
TGTGCCAGCAGCTCGGACAGGTCGGTCGACTACGAGCAGTACTTC
CASSSDRSVDYEQYF
>TRBJ2-7|TRBV2|.|14|.
TGTGCCAGCAGTGAATTTGCAGGGGGGTACGAGCAGTACTTC
CASSEFAGGYEQYF
>TRBJ1-6|TRBV18|.|14|TRBD1
TGTGCCAGCTCACCGGGACAGAAAATTTCACCCCTCCACTTT
CASSPGQKISPLHF
>TRBJ2-7|TRBV7-2|.|16|TRBD2
TGTGCCAGCAGCTCGCTTAGCGGGAAGGTCTCCTACGAGCGGTACTTC
CASSSLSGKVSYERYF
>TRBJ1-1|TRBV14|.|13|.
TGTGCCAGCAGCCACGGGGGAAACACTGAAGCTTTCTTT
CASSHGGNTEAFF
>TRBJ2-7|TRBV29-1|.|12|.
TGCAGCGTTGAGGAAGGGGGCTACGAGCAGTACTTC
CSVEEGGYEQYF
>TRBJ1-5|TRBV18|.|14|.
TGTGCCAGCTCACCACCAGGGGATAATCAGCCCCAGCATTTT
CASSPPGDNQPQHF
>TRBJ2-1|TRBV5-1|.|15|TRBD2
TGCGCCAGCAGCGTAACCGGGACTAGAATAGATGAGCAGTTCTTC
CASSVTGTRIDEQFF
>TRBJ2-7|TRBV7-2|.|13|.
TGTGCCAGCAGCTTACCGAGCTCCTACGAGCAGTACTTC
CASSLPSSYEQYF
>TRBJ2-5|TRBV27|.|17|TRBD2
TGTGCCAGCAGTTTACGCAGCCGGACTAGCGGTCAAGAGACCCAGTACTTC
CASSLRSRTSGQETQYF
>TRBJ2-3|TRBV4-3|.|16|TRBD2
TGCGCCAGCAGCCAGTTACTAGCGGGGGGGCCAAGTACGCAGTATTTT
CASSQLLAGGPSTQYF
>TRBJ1-4|TRBV18|few|16|TRBD1
TGTGCCAGCTCACGGGACAGGTTTGCGCGGAATGAAAAACTGTTTTTT
CASSRDRFARNEKLFF
>TRBJ1-5|TRBV18|.|16|.
TGTGCCAGCTCACCATCGTCGTACAATAGCAATCAGCCCCAGCATTTT
CASSPSSYNSNQPQHF
>TRBJ1-6|TRBV2|once|16|.
TGTGCCAGCTGCGGCCCTCAGAGCTCCTATAATTCACCCCTCCACTTT
CASCGPQSSYNSPLHF
>TRBJ1-4|TRBV28|.|15|TRBD1
TGTGCCAGCAACCGAGACAGGGTAAATAATGAAAAACTGTTTTTT
CASNRDRVNNEKLFF
>TRBJ1-5|TRBV27|.|15|TRBD1
TGTGCCAGCAGTTTTCGTGGCAGGGGGGCCCAGCCCCAGCATTTT
CASSFRGRGAQPQHF
>TRBJ2-5|TRBV5-4|.|14|.
TGTGCCAGCAGCTTGGACAGGGACCGGGAGACCCAGTACTTC
CASSLDRDRETQYF
>TRBJ2-5|TRBV28|.|13|.
TGTGCCAGCAGCTATCAGGTCGACGAGACCCAGTACTTC
CASSYQVDETQYF
>TRBJ1-2|TRBV15|.|17|.
TGTGCCACCAGCAGAGATTACGGTGCAGGTCAGGTCAATGGCTACACCTTC
CATSRDYGAGQVNGYTF
>TRBJ1-6|TRBV27|.|15|.
TGTGCCAGCAGTTTAATATCAGGAAGAGAATCACCCCTCCACTTT
CASSLISGRESPLHF
>TRBJ2-7|TRBV28|.|15|TRBD2
TGTGCCAGCAGTGTCCTACTAGCGGGCACCTACGAGCAGTACTTC
CASSVLLAGTYEQYF
>TRBJ2-7|TRBV5-4|few|15|.
TGTGCCAGCACGGGGTGGGGGGACTCCTCCTACGAGCAGTACTTC
CASTGWGDSSYEQYF
>TRBJ2-1|TRBV11-3|.|15|TRBD1
TGTGCCAGCAGCCCCCGACAGGGGATAGGGAATGAGCAGTTCTTC
CASSPRQGIGNEQFF
>TRBJ2-7|TRBV28|.|15|TRBD1
TGTGCCAGCAGTGCCTCGGGACAGGGAGGGTACGAGCAGTACTTC
CASSASGQGGYEQYF
>TRBJ1-1|TRBV9|.|16|.
TGTGCCAGCAGCGTAGCCACAGCAGATAAGAACACTGAAGCTTTCTTT
CASSVATADKNTEAFF
>TRBJ1-5|TRBV19|.|12|.
TGTGCCAGTTCAGGGCTTAATCAGCCCCAGCATTTT
CASSGLNQPQHF
>TRBJ1-2|TRBV5-4|.|14|.
TGTGCCAGCAGTGACTTCGGGGATTACTATGGCTACACCTTC
CASSDFGDYYGYTF
>TRBJ1-5|TRBV28|.|15|.
TGTGCCAGCAGTGGGTTGGGGACAAGCAATCAGCCCCAGCATTTT
CASSGLGTSNQPQHF
>TRBJ1-2|TRBV4-3|.|15|TRBD1
TGCGCCAGCAGCCAAGATCGGGGACAGGGGAATGGCTACACCTTC
CASSQDRGQGNGYTF
>TRBJ2-3|TRBV7-9|few|14|.
TGTGCCAGCAGACTCAGGGGACCCACAGATACGCAGTATTTT
CASRLRGPTDTQYF
>TRBJ2-3|TRBV2|.|14|.
TGTGCCAGCACCGAATACGGGGGAGGAGATACGCAGTATTTT
CASTEYGGGDTQYF
>TRBJ1-1|TRBV18|once|15|.
TGTGCCAGCTCACCCCAGGGGCCGTTGGACACTGAAGCTTTCTTT
CASSPQGPLDTEAFF
>TRBJ2-7|TRBV7-6|.|15|.
TGTGCCAGCAGCTTATTTGTTGGGCCCGACTACGAGCAGTACTTC
CASSLFVGPDYEQYF
>TRBJ2-3|TRBV30|.|12|TRBD1
TGTGCCTGGAGCGAAGACAGGGTTCCTCCGTATTTT
CAWSEDRVPPYF
>TRBJ1-3|TRBV15|.|17|.
TGTGCCACCAGCAGAGGTCTCCTAGGTGGCTCTGGAAACACCATATATTTT
CATSRGLLGGSGNTIYF
>TRBJ1-5|TRBV4-3|.|13|.
TGCGCCAGCAGCCAAGACACGAGACAGCCCCAGCATTTT
CASSQDTRQPQHF
>TRBJ1-3|TRBV6-5|few|14|TRBD1
TGTGCCAGCCGGGGTACAGGGGTTGGAAACACCATATATTTT
CASRGTGVGNTIYF
>TRBJ2-1|TRBV5-1|.|17|TRBD1
TGCGCCAGCAACTTGGGGGACAGGGGATTCCCCTACAATGAGCAGTTCTTC
CASNLGDRGFPYNEQFF
>TRBJ2-3|TRBV5-6|.|13|.
TGTGCCAGCAGCCCGGCCCCAGGGGCTGCGCAGTATTTT
CASSPAPGAAQYF